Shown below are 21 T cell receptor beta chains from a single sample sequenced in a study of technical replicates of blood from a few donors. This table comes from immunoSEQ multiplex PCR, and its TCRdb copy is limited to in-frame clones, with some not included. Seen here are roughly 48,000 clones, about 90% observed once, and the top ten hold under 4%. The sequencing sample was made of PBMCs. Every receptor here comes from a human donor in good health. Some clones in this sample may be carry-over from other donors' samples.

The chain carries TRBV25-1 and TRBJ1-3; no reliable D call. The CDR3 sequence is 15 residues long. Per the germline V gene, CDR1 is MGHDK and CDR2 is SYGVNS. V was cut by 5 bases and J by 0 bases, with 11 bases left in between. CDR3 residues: CASSSVFLSGNTIYF. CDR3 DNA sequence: TGTGCCAGCAGTTCCGTTTTTCTCTCTGGAAACACCATATATTTT. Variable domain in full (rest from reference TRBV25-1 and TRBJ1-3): EADIYQTPRYLVIGTGKKITLECSQTMGHDKMYWYQQDPGMELHLIHYSYGVNSTEKGDLSSESTVSRIRTEHFPLTLESARPSHTSQYLCASSSVFLSGNTIYFGEGSWLTVV.

The CDR3 reads CASSLEDSAQYF. In DNA form, the CDR3 reads TGTGCCAGCAGCTTAGAGGACTCAGCCCAGTACTTC. The chain couples TRBV7-2 to TRBJ2-7; D is perhaps TRBD2 (5 bases). Trimming shortened V by 1 base and J by 10 bases, and 11 bases separated the two germline ends. This CDR3 region has 12 residues. Looked up from germline, CDR1 is SGHTA and CDR2 is FQGNSA. The full variable domain, completed using reference TRBV7-2 and TRBJ2-7, is GAGVSQSPSNKVTEKGKDVELRCDPISGHTALYWYRQSLGQGLEFLIYFQGNSAPDKSGLPSDRFSAERTGGSVSTLTIQRTQQEDSAVYLCASSLEDSAQYFGPGTRLTVT.

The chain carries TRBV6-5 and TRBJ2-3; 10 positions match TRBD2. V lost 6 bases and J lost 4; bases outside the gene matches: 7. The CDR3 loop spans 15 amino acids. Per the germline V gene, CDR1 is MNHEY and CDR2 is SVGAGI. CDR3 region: CASSLLAGSPDTQYF. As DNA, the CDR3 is TGTGCCAGCAGCCTACTAGCGGGGTCCCCAGATACGCAGTATTTT.

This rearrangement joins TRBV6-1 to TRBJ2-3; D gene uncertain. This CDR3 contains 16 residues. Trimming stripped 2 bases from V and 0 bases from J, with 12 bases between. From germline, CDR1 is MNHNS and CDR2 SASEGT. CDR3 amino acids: CASSELYSTSTDTQYF. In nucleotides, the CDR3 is TGTGCCAGCAGTGAACTCTATAGCACTAGCACAGATACGCAGTATTTT.

CDR3 amino acids: CASSLRGRALYGYTF. The CDR3 DNA sequence: TGTGCCAGCAGTTTACGGGGGAGGGCCCTCTATGGCTACACCTTC. The chain recombines TRBV27 with TRBJ1-2, with D maybe TRBD1 (5 bases). This CDR3 is 15 amino acids long. Germline CDR1 MNHEY, CDR2 SMNVEV (reference sequence). V lost 2 bases and J lost 4, with 14 bases in between.

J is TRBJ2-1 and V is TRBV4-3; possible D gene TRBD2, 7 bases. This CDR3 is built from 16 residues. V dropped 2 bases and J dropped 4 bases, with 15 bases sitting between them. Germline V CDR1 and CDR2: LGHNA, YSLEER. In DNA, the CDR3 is TGCGCCAGCAGCCAATGGGGCGGGGGCAATTACAATGAGCAGTTCTTC. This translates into CASSQWGGGNYNEQFF.

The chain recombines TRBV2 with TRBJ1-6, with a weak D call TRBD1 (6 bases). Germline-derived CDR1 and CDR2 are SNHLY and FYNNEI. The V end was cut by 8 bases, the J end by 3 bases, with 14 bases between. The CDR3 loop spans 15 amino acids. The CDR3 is CASRRTDNYNSPLHF. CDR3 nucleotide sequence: TGTGCCAGCCGCCGGACAGACAACTATAATTCACCCCTCCACTTT.

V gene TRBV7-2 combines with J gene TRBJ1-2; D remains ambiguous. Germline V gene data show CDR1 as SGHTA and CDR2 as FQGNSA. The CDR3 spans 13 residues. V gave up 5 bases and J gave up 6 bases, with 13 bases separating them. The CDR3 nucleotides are TGTGCCAGCAGCCTACTCCGGGGAGATGGCTACACCTTC. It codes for CASSLLRGDGYTF.

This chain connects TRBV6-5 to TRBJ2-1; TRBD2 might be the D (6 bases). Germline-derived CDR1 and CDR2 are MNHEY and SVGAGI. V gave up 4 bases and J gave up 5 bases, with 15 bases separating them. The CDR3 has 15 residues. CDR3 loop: CASSSGTFAHNEQFF. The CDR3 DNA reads TGTGCCAGCAGTTCCGGGACTTTCGCCCACAATGAGCAGTTCTTC.

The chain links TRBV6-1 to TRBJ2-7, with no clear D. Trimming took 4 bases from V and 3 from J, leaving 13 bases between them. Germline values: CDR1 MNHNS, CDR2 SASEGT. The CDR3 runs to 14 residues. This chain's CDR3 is CASSVRVAFYEQYF. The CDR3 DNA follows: TGTGCCAGCAGTGTCCGGGTGGCATTCTACGAGCAGTACTTC.

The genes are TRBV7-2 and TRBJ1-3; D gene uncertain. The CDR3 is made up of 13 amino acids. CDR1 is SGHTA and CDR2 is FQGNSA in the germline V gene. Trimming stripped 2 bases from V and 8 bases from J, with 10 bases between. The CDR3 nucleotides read TGTGCCAGCAGCTTAAGAGCCACTGACACCATATATTTT. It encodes CASSLRATDTIYF.

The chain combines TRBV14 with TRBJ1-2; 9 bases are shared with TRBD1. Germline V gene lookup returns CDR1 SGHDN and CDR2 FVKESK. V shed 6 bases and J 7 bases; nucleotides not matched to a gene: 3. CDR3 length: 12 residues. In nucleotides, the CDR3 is TGTGCCAGCAGTACAGGGGGCTTTGGCTACACCTTC. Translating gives CASSTGGFGYTF.

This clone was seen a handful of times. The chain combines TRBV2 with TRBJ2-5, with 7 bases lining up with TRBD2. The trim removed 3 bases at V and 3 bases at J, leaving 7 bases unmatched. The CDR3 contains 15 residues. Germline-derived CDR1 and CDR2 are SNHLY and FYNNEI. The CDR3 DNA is TGTGCCAGCAGTGAGGCAGGACTAGTAAAAGAGACCCAGTACTTC. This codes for CASSEAGLVKETQYF.

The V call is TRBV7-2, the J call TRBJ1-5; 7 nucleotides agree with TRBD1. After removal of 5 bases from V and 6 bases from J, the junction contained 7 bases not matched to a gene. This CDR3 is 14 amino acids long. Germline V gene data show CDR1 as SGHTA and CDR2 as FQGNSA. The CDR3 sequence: CASSERQGGQPQHF. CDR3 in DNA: TGTGCCAGCAGCGAGCGACAGGGCGGTCAGCCCCAGCATTTT. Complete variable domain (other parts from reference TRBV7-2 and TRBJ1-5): GAGVSQSPSNKVTEKGKDVELRCDPISGHTALYWYRQSLGQGLEFLIYFQGNSAPDKSGLPSDRFSAERTGGSVSTLTIQRTQQEDSAVYLCASSERQGGQPQHFGDGTRLSIL.

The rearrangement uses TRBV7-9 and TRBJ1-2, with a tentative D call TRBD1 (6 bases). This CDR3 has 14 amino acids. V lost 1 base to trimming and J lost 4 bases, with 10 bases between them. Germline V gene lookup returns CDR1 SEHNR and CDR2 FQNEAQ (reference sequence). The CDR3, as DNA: TGTGCCAGCAGCTTAGACGCAGGGGTCTATGGCTACACCTTC. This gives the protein CASSLDAGVYGYTF.

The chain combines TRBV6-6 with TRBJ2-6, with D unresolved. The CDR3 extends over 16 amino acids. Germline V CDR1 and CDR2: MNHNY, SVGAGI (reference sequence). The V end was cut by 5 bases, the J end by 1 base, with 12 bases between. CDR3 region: CASSKSIGSGANVLTF. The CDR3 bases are TGTGCCAGCAGTAAAAGTATCGGGTCTGGGGCCAACGTCCTGACTTTC.

CDR3: CASSLDRGWYNTQYF. Here the CDR3 DNA reads TGTGCCAGCAGCTTGGACCGGGGGTGGTACAATACGCAGTATTTT. The chain recombines TRBV5-4 with TRBJ2-3, with D possibly TRBD2 on 6 matching bases. The V end was cut by 0 bases, the J end by 7 bases, with 15 bases between. This CDR3 region has 15 residues. The germline V gene has CDR1 SGHNT and CDR2 YYREEE (reference sequence).

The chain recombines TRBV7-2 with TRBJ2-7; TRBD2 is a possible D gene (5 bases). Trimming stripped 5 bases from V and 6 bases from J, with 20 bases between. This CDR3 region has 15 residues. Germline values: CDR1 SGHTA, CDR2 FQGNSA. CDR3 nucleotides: TGTGCCAGCAGCGGCGGAGGTGGGCGGGTCCGCGAGCAGTACTTC. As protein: CASSGGGGRVREQYF.

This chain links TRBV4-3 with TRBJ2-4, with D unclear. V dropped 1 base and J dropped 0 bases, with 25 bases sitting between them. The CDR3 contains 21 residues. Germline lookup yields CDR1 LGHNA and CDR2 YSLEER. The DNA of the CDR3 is TGCGCCAGCAGCCAAGCTATTTCTATGGGCCTCTTAACCTTAGCCAAAAACATTCAGTACTTC. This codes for CASSQAISMGLLTLAKNIQYF.

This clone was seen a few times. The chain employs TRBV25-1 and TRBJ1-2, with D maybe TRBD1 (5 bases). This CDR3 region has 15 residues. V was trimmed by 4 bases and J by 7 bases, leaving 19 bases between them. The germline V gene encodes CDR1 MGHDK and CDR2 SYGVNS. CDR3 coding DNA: TGTGCCAGCAGTGTCTCGGTAGGGGATTGGGGTGGCTACACCTTC. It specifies CASSVSVGDWGGYTF.

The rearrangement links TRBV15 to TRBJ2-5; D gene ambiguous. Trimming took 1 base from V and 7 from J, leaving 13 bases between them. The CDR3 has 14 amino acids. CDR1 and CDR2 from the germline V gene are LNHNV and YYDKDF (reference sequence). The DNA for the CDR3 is TGTGCCACCAGCAGAGGAGCCCAGCGAGGGACCCAGTACTTC. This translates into CATSRGAQRGTQYF.